This TCR beta chain comes out of a study of T cell repertoires in urothelial bladder cancer (dated by TCRdb to between 2018 and 2021). Background on the whole study: Of the roughly 12 resected lesions, three were clinical stage cT0, three were cTa, three were cT1 and three were cT2 or greater. The study compared TCR repertoire clonality in bladder tumors with that in benign bladder inflammation. A total of some eleven patients who had bladder lesions and were undergoing transurethral resection were prospectively identified. A total of roughly eleven resected bladder lesions, made up of urothelial carcinoma (UC+) and benign (UC-) specimens, were studied.

Resected bladder lesions that lacked urothelial carcinoma were classed as benign (UC-) specimens. Specimens of bladder lesions were obtained during transurethral resection and kept at -80C. DNA was extracted from bladder specimens collected at transurethral resection. The immunoSEQ assay was used to sequence the CDR3 region of the TCR beta chain. The original pipeline was this. For every specimen, the T-cell fraction, clonal dominance and maximum TCR clone frequency were calculated. Imported from immuneACCESS, the table was reduced by TCRdb to in-frame sequences with V and J called. These copies leave out some clones; in studies compared against another copy, an unresolved V gene accounts for under half, and the cause of the remainder is not known. That table supplies the V and J calls and clone size; D and trimming were determined from the DNA. Counted in this sample were 10,000 to 13,000 clones; 68% of them appeared once. The ten largest account for 5.5% to 7% of the sample.

There are 16 amino acids in the CDR3, from cysteine to phenylalanine inclusive. The DNA shown is the 48-base CDR3, in frame from base 1. V is pared back by 0 bases and J by 2 bases, with 13 bases lying between the germline termini. The germline V gene specifies SGHTA as CDR1 and FQGNSA as CDR2. Worth noting for this clone: No cognate antigen has been identified for it. No quality values exist for individual bases; no much larger clone is one base distant.

Study-wide findings and limitations: A single T-cell clone reached up to about 17% of infiltrating lymphocytes in carcinoma specimens, compared with about 2% in benign specimens. Urothelial carcinoma specimens had fewer T cells than benign specimens, with medians of 5,569 and 25,872. Median tumor infiltrating lymphocyte percentage was about 2% in carcinoma specimens and 12% in benign specimens.

The sequence was collected from a human donor with a benign inflammatory bladder lesion. The rearrangement combines TRBV7-2 with TRBJ1-2; a tentative D call is TRBD1 (6 bases match). The sample consisted of tumor-infiltrating cells from bladder cancer. The CDR3 sequence is CASSLAGGQHNYGYTF. At the DNA level, the sequence is TGTGCCAGCAGCTTAGCGGGGGGGCAGCACAACTATGGCTACACCTTC.